This note documents a single T cell receptor (beta chain) sequence. The target of this receptor is not known. Per-base qualities were not stored, and no clone one base away is much larger. This sample was taken from a study of shared clonotypes between healthy human individuals (TCRdb year 2020). The study in broad terms: Two women and three men aged 18 to 49 years were included in the cohort. To estimate repertoire size and how much clonotypes are shared between individuals, the study performed deep sequencing of blood TCR repertoires from five healthy adults. For each donor, CD4 naive and CD4 memory were each given three plates, CD8 naive was given two plates, and CD8 memory was given one plate. To increase sequencing depth and limit assay-specific biases, different laboratories used diverse techniques to prepare libraries and sequence TCR repertoires. Leukapheresis yielded between about 0.94 and 9 billion PBMCs per donor. General study outcomes and caveats: Based on pairwise subsampling, the degree of clonotype sharing among donors was expected to be affected by sequencing depth. Sampling was restricted to blood, and TCR repertoires in tissues likely differ from the TCR repertoires found in blood. Because the study included a small number of donors, the genetic and exposure-history diversity represented was limited. Compared with non-shared clonotypes, the clonotypes found in all four sorted-subset donors had higher generation probabilities. Even with the large sequencing depth, rarefaction of the sorted-subset datasets indicated that sequencing was incomplete. When four donors were compared, the shared fraction of clonotypes was around 5.1% for naive CD4, approximately 3.5% for naive CD8, 2% to 2.5% for memory CD4, and 0.4% for memory CD8. Naive subsets generally had larger estimated clonotype richness than memory subsets.

Using the deep immunoSEQ assay, multiplex PCR amplified TCR CDR3 regions from genomic DNA. Extracted genomic DNA from each cell subset was distributed evenly across all wells of several immunoSEQ 96-well plates, and each plate was treated as a replicate. For sorted subsets, 150 to 200 ng genomic DNA, equal to about 30,000 T cell genomes, was loaded into each replicate PCR. Purified libraries were measured with a Qubit 3.0 fluorometer, size-checked on a Bioanalyzer 2100, and measured again with the KAPA Library Quantification kit. Every immunoSEQ 96-well plate was sequenced on a separate single-read 150-cycle Illumina NextSeq 550 flow cell. From the authors' description of their analysis: The immunoSEQ output contained only junctional sequences without quality scores, so filtering could not match that applied to full-length reads. Sequences were annotated with PyIR, a Python wrapper for IgBLAST v1.9, and V/J genes and CDR3 were assigned using IMGT germline references. Any read was removed if the V/J assignment was weak (E-value above 1e-6), the CDR3 was missing, or the read contained stop codons, out-of-frame junctions, or ambiguous translated residues. V3J clonotypes were defined as sequences sharing the same inferred V gene, J gene, and CDR3 amino acid sequence. Percentage overlap between repertoires was computed as shared unique clonotypes divided by the size of the smaller repertoire. Richness of each repertoire was evaluated using RTK rarefaction, the Chao1 estimator, and Recon v2.1 estimates of unobserved clonotypes. For all TCRbeta clonotypes obtained by the gDNA method from a few donors, generation probabilities were computed with OLGA. Sourced from immuneACCESS, this table was stored by TCRdb with only in-frame sequences that have V and J called. A share of the clones is absent; for the studies checked, an unresolved V gene accounts for under half, and the remainder has no known explanation. V and J calls and clone size are those listed in that table; D and trimming were worked out from the DNA. The sample table contains under 600,000 clones; only one count was recorded for around 96% of them. In total, the top ten clones hold under 0.065% of the sample.

The donors were healthy, HIV-negative adults who had no recently reported acute infections or vaccinations. Every donor was a Caucasian adult residing in Nashville, Tennessee, USA. CD4+ T cells were enriched by magnetic negative selection, after which naive cells were positively selected on CD45RA and the negative fraction was taken as the memory subset. Blood was obtained by leukapheresis, after which PBMCs were separated by Ficoll-Histopaque density gradient centrifugation and cryopreserved in liquid nitrogen vapor phase. Analytical flow cytometry was used to check the purity and quantity of every magnetically sorted T cell population. From each sorted fraction, genomic DNA was isolated and quantified by UV absorbance on a Nanodrop 2000c. A distance of 9 bases separates the germline ends of V and J, which lose 4 bases and 6 bases respectively. Based on the germline V gene, the CDR1 and CDR2 sequences are SGHNT and YENEEA. Measured from the cysteine to the phenylalanine, the CDR3 is 13 residues long. Only CDR3 DNA remains: 39 bases, in frame from the first base.

The clonotype comes from a woman in her twenties or thirties in good health. In this chain, TRBV11-3 is recombined with TRBJ2-2; no D segment can be confidently identified. The sample taken for sequencing was naive CD4+ T cells sorted from blood. The cell subset or site label corresponds to: CD45RA+ positively selected. At the DNA level, the sequence is TGTGCCAGCAGCTCTAGGGCATCCGGGGAGCTGTTTTTT. It translates as CASSSRASGELFF.